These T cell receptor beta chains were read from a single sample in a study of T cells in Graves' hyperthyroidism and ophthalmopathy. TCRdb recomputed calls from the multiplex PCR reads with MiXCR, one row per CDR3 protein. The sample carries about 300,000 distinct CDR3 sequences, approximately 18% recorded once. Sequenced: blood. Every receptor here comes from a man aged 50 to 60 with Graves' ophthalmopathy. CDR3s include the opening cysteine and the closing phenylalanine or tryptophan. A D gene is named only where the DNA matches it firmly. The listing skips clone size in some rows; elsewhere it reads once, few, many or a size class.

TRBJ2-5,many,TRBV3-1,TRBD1,CASSDRGQGLETQYF,TGTGCCAGCAGCGATCGGGGACAGGGATTAGAGACCCAGTACTTC
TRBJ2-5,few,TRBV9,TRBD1,CASSVEGTGGLETQYF,TGTGCCAGCAGCGTAGAGGGGACAGGGGGCTTGGAGACCCAGTACTTC
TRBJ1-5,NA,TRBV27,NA,CASSPNGAGQPQHF,TGTGCCAGCAGTCCGAATGGGGCTGGCCAGCCCCAGCATTTT
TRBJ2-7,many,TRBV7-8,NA,CASSLGRSSYEQYF,TGTGCCAGCAGCTTGGGACGGAGCTCCTACGAGCAGTACTTC
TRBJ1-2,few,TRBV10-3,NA,CAISSRDYPNYGYTF,TGTGCCATCAGCAGCCGGGACTACCCTAACTATGGCTACACCTTC
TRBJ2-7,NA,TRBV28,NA,CASSPGRLPYEQYF,TGTGCCAGCAGTCCCGGACGGTTACCCTACGAGCAGTACTTC
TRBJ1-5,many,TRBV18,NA,CASSPPPAGGNQPQHF,TGTGCCAGCTCACCACCGCCGGCTGGGGGCAATCAGCCCCAGCATTTT
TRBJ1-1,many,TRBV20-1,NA,CSAAEAGSPEAFF,TGCAGTGCCGCCGAGGCGGGATCCCCTGAAGCTTTCTTT
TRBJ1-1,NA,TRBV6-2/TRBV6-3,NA,CASRPDRQQAFF,TGTGCCAGCAGACCCGACAGGCAACAGGCTTTCTTT
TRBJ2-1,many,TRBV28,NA,CASSFSRGSYNEQFF,TGTGCCAGCAGTTTTAGCCGGGGCTCCTACAATGAGCAGTTCTTC
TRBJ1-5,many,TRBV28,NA,CASTGQGSGQPQHF,TGTGCCAGCACTGGGCAGGGATCAGGTCAGCCCCAGCATTTT
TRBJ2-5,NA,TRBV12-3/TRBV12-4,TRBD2,CASGLHGGETQYF,TGTGCCAGCGGTCTTCACGGGGGGGAGACCCAGTACTTC
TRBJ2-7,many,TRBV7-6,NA,CASSLFTGDGLYEQYF,TGTGCCAGCAGCTTATTTACGGGAGATGGGTTGTACGAGCAGTACTTC
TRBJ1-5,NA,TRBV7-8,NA,CASSLADFDQPQHF,TGTGCCAGCAGCTTAGCAGATTTCGACCAGCCCCAGCATTTT
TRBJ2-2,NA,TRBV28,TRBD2,CATRTSGTNTGELFF,TGTGCCACCAGAACTAGCGGCACGAACACCGGGGAGCTGTTTTTT
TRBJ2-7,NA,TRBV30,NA,CAWSVAQGREQYF,TGTGCCTGGAGTGTAGCTCAGGGACGCGAGCAGTACTTC
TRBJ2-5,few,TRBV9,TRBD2,CASSFAGGQETQYF,TGTGCCAGCAGCTTCGCGGGAGGGCAAGAGACCCAGTACTTC
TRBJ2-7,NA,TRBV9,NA,CASSVGHSYEQYF,TGTGCCAGCAGCGTAGGACACTCCTACGAGCAGTACTTC
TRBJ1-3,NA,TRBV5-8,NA,CASSTSSGNTIYF,TGTGCCAGCAGTACCAGCTCTGGAAACACCATATATTTT
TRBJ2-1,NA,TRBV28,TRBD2,CASTPPGTSGRNEQFF,TGTGCCAGCACCCCCCCCGGGACTAGCGGGAGGAATGAGCAGTTCTTC
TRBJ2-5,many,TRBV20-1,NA,CSASRAGETQYF,TGCAGTGCTAGCAGGGCGGGGGAGACCCAGTACTTC
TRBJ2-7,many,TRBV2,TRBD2,CASSGLAVGDNEQYF,TGTGCCAGCAGTGGACTAGCGGTGGGAGATAACGAGCAGTACTTC
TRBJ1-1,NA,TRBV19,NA,CAGSIFGEAFF,TGTGCCGGTAGTATATTTGGTGAAGCTTTCTTT
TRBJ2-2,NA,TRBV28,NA,CAPARLSNTGELFF,TGTGCTCCCGCGAGGCTTTCGAACACCGGGGAGCTGTTTTTT
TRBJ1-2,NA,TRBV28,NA,CASSLRPDYGYTF,TGTGCCAGCAGTTTGCGCCCGGACTATGGCTACACCTTC